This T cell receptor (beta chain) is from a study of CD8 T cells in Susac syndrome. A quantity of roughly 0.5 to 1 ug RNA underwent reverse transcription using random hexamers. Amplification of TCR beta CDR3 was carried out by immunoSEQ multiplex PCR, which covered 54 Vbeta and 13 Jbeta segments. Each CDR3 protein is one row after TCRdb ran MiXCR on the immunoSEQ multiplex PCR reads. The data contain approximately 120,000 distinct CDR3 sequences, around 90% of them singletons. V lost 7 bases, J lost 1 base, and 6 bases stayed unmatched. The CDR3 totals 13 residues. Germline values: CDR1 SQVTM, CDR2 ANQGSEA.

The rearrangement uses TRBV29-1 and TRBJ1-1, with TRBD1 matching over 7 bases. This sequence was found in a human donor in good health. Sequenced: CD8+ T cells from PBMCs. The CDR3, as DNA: TGCAGCGGGGATCGGACAGGGAACACTGAAGCTTTCTTT. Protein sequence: CSGDRTGNTEAFF.